This TCR beta chain is from a study of T cells in Graves' hyperthyroidism and ophthalmopathy. Study information: Peripheral blood collection took place at initial diagnosis, before any treatment. Study observations and caveats: A model of 13 V-J pairs discriminated ophthalmopathy from stable hyperthyroidism. Researchers found most expanded thyroid clonotypes above 0.001 in blood as well.

In this sample, this clonotype turned up many times. Its specificity is unknown. Unmatched junction bases numbered 9, after V lost 6 bases and J lost 4 bases. CDR1 is MGHRA, CDR2 YSYEKL, per germline. This CDR3 contains 16 residues. Amplified TCR beta CDR3 regions came from RNA transcripts. The HTBI primer set drove a first-round RT-PCR of the TCR CDR3. TCRdb reanalysed the multiplex PCR reads using MiXCR and keeps one entry per CDR3 protein. Here the sample spans about 290,000 distinct CDR3 sequences, roughly 13% being singletons. The sample consisted of blood. This chain connects TRBV4-1 to TRBJ2-1; 10 bases line up with TRBD2. This receptor was taken from a woman in her thirties or forties with Graves' hyperthyroidism. The CDR3 coding sequence is TGCGCCAGCAGAACTTCGGAGCGGGAGGGATACAATGAGCAGTTCTTC. Protein: CASRTSEREGYNEQFF.